This T cell receptor (beta chain) was captured by sequencing in a study of shared clonotypes between healthy human individuals. As to this clone: As yet, its antigen is unknown.

The sorted-subset replicate PCRs were given 150 to 250 ng DNA, which is roughly 30,000 T cell genomes. Original processing methods: Junction-only sequences produced by ImmunoSEQ had no quality scores, so filtering differed. Data came from immunoSEQ multiplex PCR; TCRdb stores just in-frame clones and leaves some out. D and trimming come from the DNA, and the V and J calls and clone size come from that table. The table has more than 2 million clones, roughly 94% seen once. Naive CD8 cells were CD45RO-negative, positively selected for CCR7, excluding terminally differentiated effector memory CD45RA+ cells. Whole-study results and caveats: Only blood samples were collected, and tissue repertoires likely differ. Across subsets, estimated richness was generally greater for naive than for memory populations.

V was pared by 8 bases and J by 5 bases, with 16 bases between. CDR1 and CDR2 (germline): SNHLY, FYNNEI. This CDR3 contains 14 residues. Sequenced: naive CD8+ T cells sorted from blood. V gene TRBV2 combines with J gene TRBJ2-1; a possible D gene is TRBD2 (6 bases). This clonotype was sampled from a man younger than 35 in good health. The CDR3 protein is CASVAGLSNNEQFF. The CDR3 bases are TGTGCCAGCGTGGCGGGACTTTCCAACAATGAGCAGTTCTTC.